A single sample is the source of the 14 T cell receptor beta chains below, sequenced in a study of vaccination and CD4 T cells after COVID-19. Researchers used the Oncomine TCR Beta short-read assay to sequence DNA from cultured CD4+ T cells. TCRdb ran MiXCR on the PCR reads and lists one entry per CDR3 protein. Of around 20,000 distinct CDR3 sequences in the sample, under 65% are singletons; the top ten hold more than 9.5%. Treatment indicated: approximately 11-day PBMC culture with coronavirus spike peptide pools or control peptides (ViraFEST assay). Their cognate antigens are unknown. Here the sequenced sample was CD4+ T cells from blood, cultured in vitro, taken after SARS-CoV-2 vaccination. Receptor source: a human donor who had recovered from COVID-19.

The rearrangement uses TRBV7-2 and TRBJ1-2; TRBD1 aligns across 12 bases. The CDR3 contains 15 residues. J was trimmed by 4 bases and V by 5 bases; bases with no gene match: 5. Germline CDR1 reads SGHTA; CDR2 reads FQGNSA. CDR3 residues: CASSLGTGGTYGYTF. The CDR3 coding sequence is TGTGCCAGCAGCCTAGGGACAGGGGGCACCTATGGCTACACCTTC.

CDR3 residues: CASSLGLLQYF. CDR3 in DNA: TGTGCCAGCAGCTTAGGGCTTCTCCAGTACTTC. The chain is built from TRBV7-3 and TRBJ2-5, with D unclear. From germline, CDR1 is SGHTA and CDR2 FQGTGA. The V gene lost 2 bases and the J gene lost 10 bases, with 8 bases spanning the gap. There are 11 residues in the CDR3.

This clonotype has more than one count but fewer than ten. The chain is built from TRBV7-2 and TRBJ1-3; D is undetermined. CDR1 is SGHTA and CDR2 is FQGNSA in the germline V gene. Trimming pared 4 bases from V and 0 bases from J, leaving 10 bases between. The CDR3 is 15 residues long. CDR3 bases: TGTGCCAGCAGCTCTAACGTTATCTCTGGAAACACCATATATTTT. It yields the protein CASSSNVISGNTIYF. Supplemented by reference TRBV7-2 and TRBJ1-3, the full variable domain reads GAGVSQSPSNKVTEKGKDVELRCDPISGHTALYWYRQSLGQGLEFLIYFQGNSAPDKSGLPSDRFSAERTGGSVSTLTIQRTQQEDSAVYLCASSSNVISGNTIYFGEGSWLTVV.

The rearrangement links TRBV5-6 to TRBJ2-3; D is unclear. Germline-derived CDR1 and CDR2 are SGHDT and YYEEEE. The germline V and J ends were trimmed by 0 bases and 5 bases, with 13 bases remaining between them. This CDR3 contains 15 residues. The CDR3, as DNA: TGTGCCAGCAGCTTGGTGGGCGCTGGAAGAGATACGCAGTATTTT. Its protein is CASSLVGAGRDTQYF.

The V call is TRBV6-1, the J call TRBJ1-5; 9 bases align to TRBD1. CDR3 size: 16 residues. V shed 2 bases, J shed 0 bases, and the junction held 2 bases outside the gene matches. Germline V lookup: CDR1 MNHNS, CDR2 SASEGT. In DNA, the CDR3 is TGTGCCAGCAGTGAACGGACAGGGGATAGCAATCAGCCCCAGCATTTT. Translating it yields CASSERTGDSNQPQHF.

The chain employs TRBV18 and TRBJ1-1; D remains unclear. In germline, CDR1 is KGHSH, CDR2 LQKENI. The CDR3 extends over 11 amino acids. Trimming removed 5 bases at V and 11 bases at J, with 12 bases between. In DNA, the CDR3 is TGTGCCAGCTCAGCGGAGACTACTGCTTTCTTT. It is translated as CASSAETTAFF.

This clonotype has more than one count but fewer than ten. V and J are TRBV24-1 and TRBJ2-3, with 9 nucleotides matching TRBD2. CDR1 and CDR2 from the germline V gene are KGHDR and SFDVKD. This CDR3 has 16 residues. V was pared by 3 bases and J by 1 base, with 4 bases of the junction left unmatched. CDR3 in amino acids: CATSDPRTSGTDTQYF. CDR3 bases: TGTGCCACCAGTGATCCCCGGACTAGCGGCACAGATACGCAGTATTTT.

This chain joins TRBV7-9 and TRBJ1-6; maybe TRBD1 (5 bases). The CDR3 totals 15 residues. Per germline, CDR1 SEHNR and CDR2 FQNEAQ (reference sequence). V lost 1 base and J 3 bases, leaving 7 bases between the germline ends. CDR3 residues: CASSLEGSYNSPLHF. As DNA, the CDR3 is TGTGCCAGCAGCTTAGAGGGGAGCTATAATTCACCCCTCCACTTT.

The genes are TRBV20-1 and TRBJ2-5, with D tentatively TRBD1 (6 bases). The V end lost 0 bases, the J end lost 4 bases, and 15 bases lay between the germline ends. CDR3 length: 15 residues. Germline V gives CDR1 DFQATT, CDR2 SNEGSKA (reference sequence). The CDR3: CSARDPRGAGETQYF. CDR3 in DNA: TGCAGTGCTAGAGATCCCAGGGGAGCTGGAGAGACCCAGTACTTC.

This clonotype was picked up a small number of times. The CDR3 reads CASSDESAAQTF. The CDR3 DNA is TGTGCCAGCAGTGACGAATCGGCGGCTCAAACCTTC. The J gene is TRBJ1-2, the V gene TRBV2; no definite D call. The germline gives CDR1 SNHLY, CDR2 FYNNEI. There are 12 residues in the CDR3. V was pared by 3 bases and J by 14 bases, with 16 bases between.

There are a few counts of this clonotype. The chain uses TRBV6-1 and TRBJ1-6; D may be TRBD1 (5 bases). There are 14 residues in the CDR3. V was cut by 7 bases and J by 8 bases, with 15 bases left in between. The germline V gene encodes CDR1 MNHNS and CDR2 SASEGT. This chain's CDR3 is CASMRGRGDSPLHF. The CDR3 coding sequence is TGTGCCAGCATGCGGGGCAGAGGGGATTCACCCCTCCACTTT.

The genes are TRBV12-3 or TRBV12-4 and TRBJ2-3, with 14 bases matching TRBD2. The length of the CDR3 is 18 residues. Trimming took 3 bases from V and 5 from J; bases not matched to a gene: 10. CDR3 nucleotide sequence: TGTGCCAGCAGTTTCCGACTAGCGGGAGGGCCTACTCAAGATACGCAGTATTTT. It translates to CASSFRLAGGPTQDTQYF.

The chain is built from TRBV20-1 and TRBJ2-1, with 7 positions matching TRBD2. The CDR3 consists of 13 residues. Germline V CDR1 and CDR2: DFQATT, SNEGSKA (reference sequence). The ends lost 1 base at V and 3 bases at J; junction bases unmatched: 0. The CDR3 coding sequence is TGCAGTGCTAGAGCGGGGGGCTACAATGAGCAGTTCTTC. This sequence encodes CSARAGGYNEQFF.

This clonotype occurred a few times. V usage is TRBV20-1 and J usage is TRBJ1-2, with 8 bases matching TRBD1. The CDR3 totals 12 residues. The junction had 0 bases not matched to a gene; V was cut back by 4 bases and J by 2 bases. CDR1 DFQATT and CDR2 SNEGSKA come from the germline V gene (reference sequence). The CDR3, as DNA: TGCAGTGCTACAGGGGGCAACTATGGCTACACCTTC. It encodes CSATGGNYGYTF.